This record concerns one T cell receptor beta chain sequence. What antigen it recognizes has not been identified. Per-base qualities were not stored, and no clone one base away is much larger. PBMCs were isolated by density centrifugation and stained for CD3, CD4 and CD8, after which CD4+ and CD8+ T cells were sorted on a FACSAria. Unaffected controls provided scalp biopsies and blood samples. The protocol used for the library was the immunoSEQ multiplex PCR assay. To provide template for TCR sequencing, every sample had RNA extracted and reverse transcribed into cDNA. First-strand cDNA was synthesized with SuperScript III using a 2:1 mix of oligo-dT and random hexamers. A synthetic immune receptor repertoire was used to gauge amplification bias, and whatever bias remained was removed computationally. The original methods were these. Raw reads were preprocessed to remove errors, and CDR3 was defined according to IMGT conventions as the region from the conserved cysteine to phenylalanine. Clonality was calculated as 1 minus Shannon entropy normalized by log2 of the number of productive unique TCRs. CD4 or CD8 identity of scalp clones was inferred by cross-referencing scalp TCRbeta sequences with sorted blood CD4 and CD8 repertoires. As stored in TCRdb, this immuneACCESS dataset retains in-frame rearrangements with V and J assigned. A fraction of the clones does not appear; measured against another copy, unresolved V genes explain less than half of the discrepancy, and the remainder lacks a known reason. The V and J calls and clone size are taken from that table; D and trimming were inferred from the DNA. The sample has about 200,000 clones on record, approximately 60% of them singletons. Roughly 5.3% of the sample is in the top ten clones.

Trimming at the junction amounts to 2 bases on V and 1 base on J, and the germline ends lie 5 bases apart. From cysteine to phenylalanine, the CDR3 is 12 amino acids long. This entry keeps only the CDR3 DNA: 36 bases, framed from base 1. In the germline V gene, CDR1 corresponds to SQVTM and CDR2 to ANQGSEA. This entry is derived from a study of CD8+ T cells in alopecia areata (dated by TCRdb to about 2018). Regarding the complete study: To study T cell clonal expansion in alopecia areata, the researchers applied high-throughput TCRbeta sequencing to both the C3H/HeJ mouse model and human patients. TCRbeta CDR3 regions were amplified by immunoSEQ multiplex PCR with 35 Vbeta forward and 13 Jbeta reverse primers. Scalp clonality was compared across normal scalp (n=4), patchy alopecia areata scalp (n=8), and alopecia totalis/universalis scalp (n=8). Human TCRbeta sequencing covered scalp tissue and sorted CD4+ and CD8+ peripheral blood T cells from patchy and totalis/universalis alopecia areata patients and healthy controls. RNA was extracted with the PAXgene miRNA kit for fixed scalp, the miRNeasy kit for PBMCs, and the RNeasy kit for mouse skin. On the study overall, not on this receptor specifically: Resident alphabeta T cells in normal human skin are also sequenced, complicating scalp TCR repertoire analysis, unlike mouse skin dominated by gammadelta T cells. Lesional scalp, especially in alopecia totalis/universalis, showed higher clonality and more expanded CD8+ clones than normal scalp, suggesting antigenic drive. Compared with mice, TCR sequences shared between patients were less clear, possibly partly because of HLA diversity across the patient population.

The chain joins TRBV29-1 to TRBJ1-1, with no confident D gene call. The TCR sequence derives from a human donor in good health. Sequencing was carried out using CD8+ T cells sorted from blood. CDR3 sequence: CSVEMGNTEAFF. Here is the DNA: TGCAGCGTTGAAATGGGGAACACTGAAGCTTTCTTT.